The rows below give T cell receptor beta chains drawn from one sample of a study of cytomegalovirus exposure and HLA in healthy donors. The table came from immunoSEQ multiplex PCR; TCRdb's copy has only in-frame clones and leaves some out. The repertoire has over 55,000 clones, 80% to 90% of them found once; the top ten carry 9.5% to 13%. The specimen was PBMCs. The source is a woman in her thirties in good health and CMV-seropositive. Each CDR3 is given with its conserved first and last residue. D genes are given only for firm matches. Clone size is shown for a subset of rows, as once, few, many or a class of expanded clone.

j_call v_call d_call clone_size cdr3_aa cdr3_nt
TRBJ1-2 TRBV7-2 NA NA CASSPQGHGYTF TGTGCCAGCAGCCCCCAGGGCCATGGCTACACCTTC
TRBJ2-2 TRBV11-2 NA NA CASSLVRGTGELFF TGTGCCAGCAGCTTAGTACGAGGCACCGGGGAGCTGTTTTTT
TRBJ2-1 TRBV27 TRBD2 NA CASSLGISGIRDEQFF TGTGCCAGCAGTTTAGGGATAAGCGGGATTCGCGATGAGCAGTTCTTC
TRBJ2-7 TRBV7-8 NA NA CASGPDGYEQYF TGTGCCAGCGGTCCAGATGGTTACGAGCAGTACTTC
TRBJ2-7 TRBV15 NA NA CATSREGGSYEQYF TGTGCCACCAGCAGAGAGGGGGGCTCCTACGAGCAGTACTTC
TRBJ1-1 TRBV7-6 TRBD1 NA CASSLSVLGQTNTEAFF TGTGCCAGCAGCTTATCCGTTTTGGGACAGACGAACACTGAAGCTTTCTTT
TRBJ1-5 TRBV28 NA NA CASSAVDSNQPQHF TGTGCCAGCAGTGCGGTGGATAGCAATCAGCCCCAGCATTTT
TRBJ2-1 TRBV11-2 TRBD2 NA CASSQTSGDNEQFF TGTGCCAGCAGCCAGACTAGCGGGGACAATGAGCAGTTCTTC
TRBJ1-1 TRBV7-9 TRBD1 NA CASSLGTGEAFF TGTGCCAGCAGCTTAGGGACAGGTGAAGCTTTCTTT
TRBJ2-2 TRBV7-7 TRBD1 NA CASSARQGTGELFF TGTGCCAGCAGCGCTCGACAGGGGACCGGGGAGCTGTTTTTT
TRBJ2-3 TRBV6-7 TRBD1 NA CASRLRTTGGATDTQYF TGTGCCAGCAGGCTCCGAACAACAGGGGGCGCCACAGATACGCAGTATTTT
TRBJ1-1 TRBV18 TRBD1 NA CASSPDRGYTEAFF TGTGCCAGCTCGCCGGACAGGGGATACACTGAAGCTTTCTTT
TRBJ2-3 TRBV5-1 TRBD1 NA CASRETGTGPDTQYF TGCGCCAGCAGGGAGACCGGGACAGGGCCAGATACGCAGTATTTT
TRBJ2-3 TRBV15 NA NA CATSRDNRATDTQYF TGTGCCACCAGCAGAGATAACAGGGCAACAGATACGCAGTATTTT
TRBJ2-7 TRBV19 TRBD2 NA CASSIAGGGYEQYF TGTGCCAGTAGTATAGCGGGAGGGGGCTACGAGCAGTACTTC
TRBJ2-1 TRBV2 TRBD2 NA CASKAGASGSGQFF TGTGCCAGCAAGGCAGGGGCAAGCGGGAGTGGTCAGTTCTTC
TRBJ1-3 TRBV7-6 NA NA CASSGTGYGNTIYF TGTGCCAGCAGCGGTACGGGATATGGAAACACCATATATTTT
TRBJ2-2 TRBV5-1 NA NA CASSQLPTGELFF TGCGCCAGCAGCCAACTACCAACCGGGGAGCTGTTTTTT
TRBJ2-3 TRBV5-1 NA NA CASSLGGQRTDTQYF TGCGCCAGCAGCTTGGGGGGGCAGCGCACAGATACGCAGTATTTT
TRBJ2-1 TRBV7-2 NA NA CASSWSGFQVDEQFF TGTGCCAGCAGCTGGTCGGGATTTCAGGTCGATGAGCAGTTCTTC
TRBJ2-7 TRBV15 NA NA CATSRAQGSGYERYF TGTGCCACCAGCCGCGCACAGGGATCGGGATACGAGCGGTACTTC
TRBJ2-1 TRBV27 TRBD2 NA CASRLGLAGAYNEQFF TGTGCCAGCAGACTAGGACTAGCGGGAGCCTACAATGAGCAGTTCTTC
TRBJ1-3 TRBV7-5 NA NA CARSLGDRASGNTIYF TGTGCCAGAAGCTTAGGGGACAGGGCATCCGGAAACACCATATATTTT
TRBJ2-7 TRBV28 TRBD1 once CASIQGAGEQYF TGTGCCAGCATCCAGGGGGCGGGCGAGCAGTACTTC
TRBJ2-1 TRBV6-4 TRBD2 NA CASSRGSGDYNEQFF TGTGCCAGCAGTCGGGGTAGCGGGGACTACAATGAGCAGTTCTTC
TRBJ2-2 TRBV5-1 TRBD1 NA CASSLGVGQYTGELFF TGCGCCAGCAGCTTGGGTGTGGGACAGTACACCGGGGAGCTGTTTTTT
TRBJ2-1 TRBV6-6 NA NA CASSYSTERPYNEQFF TGTGCCAGCAGTTACTCGACCGAGCGCCCCTACAATGAGCAGTTCTTC
TRBJ2-1 TRBV28 TRBD1 NA CASSHHTGGLSYNEQFF TGTGCCAGCAGCCATCACACAGGGGGCCTCTCCTACAATGAGCAGTTCTTC